This TCR beta chain was recovered during a study of T cells in Graves' hyperthyroidism and ophthalmopathy. General study results and limits: In the analysis, a 13 V-J model separated ophthalmopathy from stable hyperthyroidism. Researchers found most expanded thyroid clonotypes above 0.001 in blood as well.

This clonotype appeared many times. Its antigen is not known. RNA transcripts yielded amplified TCR beta CDR3 regions. RT-PCR in the first round (using the HTBI primer set) targeted the TCR CDR3. Using its own MiXCR run on the multiplex PCR reads, TCRdb lists one record per CDR3 protein. The table has around 600,000 distinct CDR3 sequences, more than 12% seen once; the top ten hold around 13%. A NOSPECS grade of at least 4, a Clinical Activity Score of at least 3 and duration under 3 months were recorded in ophthalmopathy patients. Thyroid ultrasound and orbital computed tomography, with clinical symptoms and serum thyroxine and TRAb, informed diagnoses. The CDR3 has 13 residues. Trimming took 5 bases from V and 6 from J, leaving 14 bases between them. Germline V gene sequence: CDR1 MDHEN, CDR2 SYDVKM.

The sequence came from a woman in her fifties or sixties with Graves' ophthalmopathy. Specimen: blood. The chain combines TRBV28 with TRBJ2-7, with D possibly TRBD1 on 5 matching bases. As DNA, the CDR3 is TGTGCCAGCAGTGCTCAGGGTTTCTCCGAGCAGTACTTC. Translating gives CASSAQGFSEQYF.